This TCR beta chain was sequenced for a study of T cell repertoires in cytomegalovirus infection. Findings of the study overall: HLA-C-restricted CMV-specific TCR beta clonotypes were dominant in the ex vivo response.

For this clonotype: Its antigen is still unknown.

CDR1 and CDR2 from the germline V gene are LNHDA and SQIVND (reference sequence). The CDR3 totals 12 residues. The V gene lost 5 bases and the J gene lost 9 bases, with 13 bases spanning the gap. TCRdb analysed the reads with MiXCR anew, one entry per CDR3 protein. Among some 100,000 distinct CDR3 sequences, 20% to 25% were seen once, and the ten largest hold more than 35%. This rearrangement joins TRBV19 to TRBJ2-5; the D is unclear. Input material: CD8+ T cells from PBMCs. The clonotype originates from a human donor in good health (CMV status not recorded). Some clones in this sample may be carry-over from other donors' samples. The CDR3 sequence is CASSVDQTPQYF. The CDR3 bases are TGTGCCAGTAGTGTGGACCAGACCCCCCAGTACTTC.